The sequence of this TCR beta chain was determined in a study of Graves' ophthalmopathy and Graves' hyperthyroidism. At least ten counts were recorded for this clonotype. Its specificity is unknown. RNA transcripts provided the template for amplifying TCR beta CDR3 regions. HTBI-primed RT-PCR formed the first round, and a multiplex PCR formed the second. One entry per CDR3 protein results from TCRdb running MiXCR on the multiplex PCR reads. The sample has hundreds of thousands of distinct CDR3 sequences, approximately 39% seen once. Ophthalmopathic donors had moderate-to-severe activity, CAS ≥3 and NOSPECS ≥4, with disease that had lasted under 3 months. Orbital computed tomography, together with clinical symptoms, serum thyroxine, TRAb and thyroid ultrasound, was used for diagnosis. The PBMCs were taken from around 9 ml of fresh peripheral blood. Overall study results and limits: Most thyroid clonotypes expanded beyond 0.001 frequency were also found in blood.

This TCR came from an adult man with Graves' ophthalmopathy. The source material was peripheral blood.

The DNA of the CDR3 is TGCAGCGTACTGGCAGAAGAGACCCAGTACTTC. Its protein product is CSVLAEETQYF. This sequence joins TRBV29-1 and TRBJ2-5; D unclear. The CDR3 consists of 11 residues. V gave up 6 bases and J gave up 3 bases, with 8 bases separating them. Germline V gene data show CDR1 as SQVTM and CDR2 as ANQGSEA.